The clone carrying this T cell receptor beta chain was detected only a few times. V shed 4 bases, J shed 2 bases, and the junction held 6 bases outside the gene matches. Germline lookup yields CDR1 MDHEN and CDR2 SYDVKM. The length of the CDR3 is 16 residues. TCRdb re-called the RT-PCR reads with MiXCR, one entry per CDR3 protein. The sample contains about 680,000 distinct CDR3 sequences, 12% to 15% of which appear only once. This TCR was recovered from a female donor in good health, serving as a healthy control. Input material: memory CD4+ T cells from blood. J is TRBJ2-3 and V is TRBV28, with 10 bases lining up with TRBD2. CDR3 sequence (DNA): TGTGCCAGCAGTTCCTCTAGCGGGAGTGCCACAGATACGCAGTATTTT. This translates into CASSSSSGSATDTQYF.